Here is one T cell receptor beta chain with its context. The table came from immunoSEQ multiplex PCR; TCRdb's copy has only in-frame clones and leaves some out. The sample consists of tens of thousands of clones, roughly 96% of them appearing once. The data are from a study of control samples from healthy donors and cancer patients. Sequencing was carried out using blood. The sequence was collected from a man aged 30 to 45 in good health.

CDR3 sequence (DNA): TGTGCCAGCAACAGGGATAACATGAACACTGAAGCTTTCTTT. It translates to CASNRDNMNTEAFF. The chain carries TRBV6-5 and TRBJ1-1; a weak D match, TRBD1 (6 bases). CDR3 length: 14 residues. The V end lost 7 bases, the J end lost 0 bases, and 12 bases lay between the germline ends. The germline V gene encodes CDR1 MNHEY and CDR2 SVGAGI.